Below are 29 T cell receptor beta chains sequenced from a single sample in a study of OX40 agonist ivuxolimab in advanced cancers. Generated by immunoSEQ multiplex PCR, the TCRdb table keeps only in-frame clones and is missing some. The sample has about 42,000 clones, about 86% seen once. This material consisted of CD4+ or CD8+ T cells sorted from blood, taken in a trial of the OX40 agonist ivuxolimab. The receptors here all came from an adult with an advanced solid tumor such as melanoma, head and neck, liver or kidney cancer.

This CDR3 is CASSPDEQYF. In DNA form, the CDR3 reads TGTGCCAGCAGCCCGGACGAGCAGTACTTC. V gene TRBV7-6 combines with J gene TRBJ2-7; D is undetermined. Germline V lookup: CDR1 SGHVS, CDR2 FNYEAQ. Trimming shortened V by 5 bases and J by 5 bases, and 4 bases separated the two germline ends. The CDR3 sequence is 10 residues long.

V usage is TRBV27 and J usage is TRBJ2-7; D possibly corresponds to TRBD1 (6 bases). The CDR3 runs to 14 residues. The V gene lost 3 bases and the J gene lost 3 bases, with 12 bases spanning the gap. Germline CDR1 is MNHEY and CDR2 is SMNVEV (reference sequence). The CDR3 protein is CASSFAGAGYEQYF. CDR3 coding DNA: TGTGCCAGCAGTTTTGCAGGGGCGGGCTACGAGCAGTACTTC.

The CDR3 region is CASSLDANSYEQYF. The CDR3 region has the DNA TGTGCCAGCAGTTTGGATGCCAACTCCTACGAGCAGTACTTC. The rearrangement links TRBV28 to TRBJ2-7, with D uncertain. Germline V lookup: CDR1 MDHEN, CDR2 SYDVKM. With 3 bases removed from V and 0 bases from J, the gap between germline ends came to 9 bases. This CDR3 is built from 14 residues.

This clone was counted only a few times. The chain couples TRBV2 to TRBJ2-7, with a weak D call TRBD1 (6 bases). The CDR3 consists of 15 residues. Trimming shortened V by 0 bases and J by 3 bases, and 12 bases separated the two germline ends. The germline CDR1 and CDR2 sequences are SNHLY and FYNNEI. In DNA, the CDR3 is TGTGCCAGCAGTGAAGCGTCAAGGGACATCTACGAGCAGTACTTC. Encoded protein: CASSEASRDIYEQYF.

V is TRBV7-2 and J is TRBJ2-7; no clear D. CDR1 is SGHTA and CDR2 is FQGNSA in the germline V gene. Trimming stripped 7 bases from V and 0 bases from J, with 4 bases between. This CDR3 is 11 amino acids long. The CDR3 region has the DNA TGTGCCAGCATAAGCTCCTACGAGCAGTACTTC. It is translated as CASISSYEQYF.

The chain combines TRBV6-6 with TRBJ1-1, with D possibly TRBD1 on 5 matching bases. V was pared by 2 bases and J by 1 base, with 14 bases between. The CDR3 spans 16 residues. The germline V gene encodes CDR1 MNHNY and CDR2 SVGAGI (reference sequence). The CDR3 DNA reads TGTGCCAGCAGTTACCTCCGGGGGGGGGAGAACACTGAAGCTTTCTTT. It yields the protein CASSYLRGGENTEAFF.

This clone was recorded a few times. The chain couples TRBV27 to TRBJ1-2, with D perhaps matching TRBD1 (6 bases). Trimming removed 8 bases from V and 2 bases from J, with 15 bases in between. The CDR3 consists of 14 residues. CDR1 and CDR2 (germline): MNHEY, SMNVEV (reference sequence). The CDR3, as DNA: TGTGCCAGCCGTGGTGGAACAGGGAACTATGGCTACACCTTC. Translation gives CASRGGTGNYGYTF.

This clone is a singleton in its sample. Here the CDR3 reads CASSSQGLKPGQPPGGPYEQYV. CDR3 in DNA: TGTGCCAGCAGCTCCCAAGGGCTAAAACCGGGACAGCCCCCCGGGGGGCCCTACGAGCAGTACGTC. The V and J genes are TRBV21-1 and TRBJ2-7. TRBV21-1 counts as a pseudogene. The CDR3 spans 22 residues.

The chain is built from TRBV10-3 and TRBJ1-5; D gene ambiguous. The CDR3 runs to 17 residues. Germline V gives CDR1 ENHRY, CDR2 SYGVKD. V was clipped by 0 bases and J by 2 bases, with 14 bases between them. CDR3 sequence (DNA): TGTGCCATCAGTGAGTCGATCCAGGTCTCAGGCAATCAGCCCCAGCATTTT. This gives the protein CAISESIQVSGNQPQHF.

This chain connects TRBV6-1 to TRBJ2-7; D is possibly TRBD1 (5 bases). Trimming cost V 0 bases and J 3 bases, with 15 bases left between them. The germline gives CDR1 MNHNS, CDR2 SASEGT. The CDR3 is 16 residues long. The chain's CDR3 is CASSEAPLDSFYEQYV. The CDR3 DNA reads TGTGCCAGCAGTGAAGCTCCTCTTGACAGCTTCTACGAGCAGTACGTC.

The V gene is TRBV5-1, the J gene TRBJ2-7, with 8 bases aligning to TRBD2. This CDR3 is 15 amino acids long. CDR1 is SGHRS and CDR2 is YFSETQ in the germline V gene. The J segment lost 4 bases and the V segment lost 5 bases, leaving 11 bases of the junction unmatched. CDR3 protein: CASREVAGGGYEQYF. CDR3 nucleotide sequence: TGCGCCAGCAGAGAGGTGGCGGGGGGAGGGTACGAGCAGTACTTC.

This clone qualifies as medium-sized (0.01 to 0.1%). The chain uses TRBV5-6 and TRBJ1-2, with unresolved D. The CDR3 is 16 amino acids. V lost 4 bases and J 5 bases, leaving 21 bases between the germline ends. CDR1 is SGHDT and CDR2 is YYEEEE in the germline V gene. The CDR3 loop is CASSPTNLAHVYGYTF. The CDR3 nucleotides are TGTGCCAGCAGCCCGACGAACCTGGCCCATGTTTATGGCTACACCTTC.

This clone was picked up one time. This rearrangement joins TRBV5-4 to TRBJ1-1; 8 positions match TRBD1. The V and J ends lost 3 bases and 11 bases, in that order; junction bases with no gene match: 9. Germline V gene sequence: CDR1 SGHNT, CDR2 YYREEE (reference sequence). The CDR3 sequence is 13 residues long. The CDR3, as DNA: TGTGCCAGCAGCTCTACGGACAGGGTGGCTGCTTTCTTT. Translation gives CASSSTDRVAAFF. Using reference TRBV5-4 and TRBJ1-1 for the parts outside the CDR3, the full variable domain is ETGVTQSPTHLIKTRGQQVTLRCSSQSGHNTVSWYQQALGQGPQFIFQYYREEENGRGNFPPRFSGLQFPNYSSELNVNALELDDSALYLCASSSTDRVAAFFGQGTRLTVV.

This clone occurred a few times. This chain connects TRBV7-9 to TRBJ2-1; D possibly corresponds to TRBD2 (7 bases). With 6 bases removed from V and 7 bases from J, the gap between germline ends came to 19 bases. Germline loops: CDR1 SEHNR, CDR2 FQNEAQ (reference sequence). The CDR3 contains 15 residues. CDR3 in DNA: TGTGCCAGCAGATCAGAGGGGGGGCCATATAATGAGCAGTTCTTC. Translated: CASRSEGGPYNEQFF.

The CDR3 here is CASSQWTGVNTEAFF. The CDR3, as DNA: TGCGCCAGCAGCCAGTGGACAGGGGTAAACACTGAAGCTTTCTTT. This chain connects TRBV4-1 to TRBJ1-1; 9 positions agree with TRBD1. CDR3 length: 15 residues. Per germline, CDR1 MGHRA and CDR2 YSYEKL. V was pared by 3 bases and J by 2 bases, with 4 bases of the junction left unmatched.

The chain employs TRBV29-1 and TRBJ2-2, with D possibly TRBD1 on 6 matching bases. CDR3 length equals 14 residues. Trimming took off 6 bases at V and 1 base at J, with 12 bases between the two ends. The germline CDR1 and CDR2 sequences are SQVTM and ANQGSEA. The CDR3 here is CSVERGMNTGELFF. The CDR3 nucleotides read TGCAGCGTCGAGAGGGGGATGAACACCGGGGAGCTGTTTTTT.

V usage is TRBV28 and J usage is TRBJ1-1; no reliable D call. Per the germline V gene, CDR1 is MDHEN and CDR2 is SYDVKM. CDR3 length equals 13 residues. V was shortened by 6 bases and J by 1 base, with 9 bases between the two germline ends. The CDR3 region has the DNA TGTGCCAGCAGGTGGACCCAGAACACTGAAGCTTTCTTT. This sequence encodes CASRWTQNTEAFF.

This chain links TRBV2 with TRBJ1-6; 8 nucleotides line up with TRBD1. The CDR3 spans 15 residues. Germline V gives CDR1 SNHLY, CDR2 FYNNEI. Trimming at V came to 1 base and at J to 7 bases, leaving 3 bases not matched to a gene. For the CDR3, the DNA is TGTGCCAGCAGTGAAGGGCCAGGGGGCAATTCACCCCTCCACTTT. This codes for CASSEGPGGNSPLHF.

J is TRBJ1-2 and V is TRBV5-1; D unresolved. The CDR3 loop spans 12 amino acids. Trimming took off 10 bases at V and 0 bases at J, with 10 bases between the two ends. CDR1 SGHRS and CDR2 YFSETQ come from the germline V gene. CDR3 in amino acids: CAWPDANYGYTF. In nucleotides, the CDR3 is TGCGCCTGGCCGGACGCTAACTATGGCTACACCTTC. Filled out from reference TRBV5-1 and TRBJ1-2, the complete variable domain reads KAGVTQTPRYLIKTRGQQVTLSCSPISGHRSVSWYQQTPGQGLQFLFEYFSETQRNKGNFPGRFSGRQFSNSRSEMNVSTLELGDSALYLCAWPDANYGYTFGSGTRLTVV.

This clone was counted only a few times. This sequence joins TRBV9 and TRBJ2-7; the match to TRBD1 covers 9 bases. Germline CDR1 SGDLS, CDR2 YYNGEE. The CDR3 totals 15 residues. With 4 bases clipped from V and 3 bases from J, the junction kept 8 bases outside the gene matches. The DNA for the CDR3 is TGTGCCAGCAGCCTCACAGGGGGCGCGGGCTACGAGCAGTACTTC. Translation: CASSLTGGAGYEQYF.

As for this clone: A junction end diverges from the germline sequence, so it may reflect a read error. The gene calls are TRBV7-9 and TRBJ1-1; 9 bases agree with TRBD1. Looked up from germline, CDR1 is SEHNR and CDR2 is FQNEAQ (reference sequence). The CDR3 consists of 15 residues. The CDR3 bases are TGCGCCAGCAGCCTTGACAGGGGGAGGAACACTGAAGCTTTCTTT. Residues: CASSLDRGRNTEAFF.

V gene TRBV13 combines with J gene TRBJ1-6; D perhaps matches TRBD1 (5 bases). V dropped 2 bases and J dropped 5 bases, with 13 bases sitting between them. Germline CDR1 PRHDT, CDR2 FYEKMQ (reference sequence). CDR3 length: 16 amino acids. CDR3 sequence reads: CASSLRPGVNNSPLHF. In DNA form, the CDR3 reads TGTGCCAGCAGCTTACGCCCGGGGGTCAATAATTCACCCCTCCACTTT.

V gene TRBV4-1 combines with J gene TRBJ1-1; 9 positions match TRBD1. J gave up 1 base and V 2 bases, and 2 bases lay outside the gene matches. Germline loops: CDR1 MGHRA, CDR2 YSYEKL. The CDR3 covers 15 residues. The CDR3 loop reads CASSQLGQGNTEAFF. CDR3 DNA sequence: TGCGCCAGCAGCCAACTGGGACAGGGGAACACTGAAGCTTTCTTT.

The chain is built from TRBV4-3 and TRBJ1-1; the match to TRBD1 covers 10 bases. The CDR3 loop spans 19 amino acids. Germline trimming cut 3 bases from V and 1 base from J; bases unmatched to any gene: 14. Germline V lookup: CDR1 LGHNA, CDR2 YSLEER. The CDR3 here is CASSQDSFAGQGPNTEAFF. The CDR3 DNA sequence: TGCGCCAGCAGCCAGGACTCCTTTGCGGGACAGGGGCCGAACACTGAAGCTTTCTTT.

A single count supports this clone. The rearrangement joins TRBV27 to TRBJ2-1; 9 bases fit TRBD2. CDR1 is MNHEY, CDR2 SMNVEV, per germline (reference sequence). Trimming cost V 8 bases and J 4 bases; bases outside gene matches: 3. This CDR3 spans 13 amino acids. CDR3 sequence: CASGTSSYNEQFF. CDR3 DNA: TGTGCCAGCGGGACTAGCAGTTACAATGAGCAGTTCTTC.

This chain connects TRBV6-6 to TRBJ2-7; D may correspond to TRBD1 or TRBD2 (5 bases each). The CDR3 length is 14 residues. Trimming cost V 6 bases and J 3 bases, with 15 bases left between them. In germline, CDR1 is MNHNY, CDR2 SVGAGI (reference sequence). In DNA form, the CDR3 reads TGTGCCAGCAGCCGCCGGGACCTTAACTACGAGCAGTACGTC. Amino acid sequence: CASSRRDLNYEQYV.

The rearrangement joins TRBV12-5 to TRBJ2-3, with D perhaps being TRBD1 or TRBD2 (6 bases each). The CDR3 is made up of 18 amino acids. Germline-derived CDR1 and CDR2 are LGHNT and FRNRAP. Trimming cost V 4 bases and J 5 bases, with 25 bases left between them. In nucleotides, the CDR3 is TGTGCTAGTGGTTCGGGGGCAACACCGGGACCTCAAGGAGATACGCAGTATTTT. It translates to CASGSGATPGPQGDTQYF.

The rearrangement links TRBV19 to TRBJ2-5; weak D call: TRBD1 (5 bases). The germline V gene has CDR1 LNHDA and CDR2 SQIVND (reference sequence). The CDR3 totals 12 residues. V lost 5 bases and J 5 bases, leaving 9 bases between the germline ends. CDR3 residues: CASSVGLETQYF. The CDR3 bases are TGTGCCAGTAGTGTGGGGCTTGAGACCCAGTACTTC.

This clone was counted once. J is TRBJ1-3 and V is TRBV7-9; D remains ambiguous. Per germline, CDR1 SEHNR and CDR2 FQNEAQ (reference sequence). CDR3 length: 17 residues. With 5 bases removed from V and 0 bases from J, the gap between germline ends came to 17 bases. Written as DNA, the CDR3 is TGTGCCAGCAGCCCACCGGACCGCCCGAGCTCTGGAAACACCATATATTTT. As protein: CASSPPDRPSSGNTIYF.